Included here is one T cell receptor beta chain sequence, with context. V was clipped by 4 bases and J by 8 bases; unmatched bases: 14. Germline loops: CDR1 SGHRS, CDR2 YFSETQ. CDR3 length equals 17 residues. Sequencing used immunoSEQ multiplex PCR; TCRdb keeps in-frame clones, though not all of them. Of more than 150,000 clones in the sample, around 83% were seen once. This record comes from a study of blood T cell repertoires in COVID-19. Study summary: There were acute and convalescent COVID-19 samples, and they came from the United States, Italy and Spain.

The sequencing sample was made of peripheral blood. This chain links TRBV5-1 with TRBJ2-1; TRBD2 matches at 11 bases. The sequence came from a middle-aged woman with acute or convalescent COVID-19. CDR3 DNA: TGCGCCAGCAGCCCCCGCTCGGGACTAGCGGTCGTTGATGAGCAGTTCTTC. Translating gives CASSPRSGLAVVDEQFF.